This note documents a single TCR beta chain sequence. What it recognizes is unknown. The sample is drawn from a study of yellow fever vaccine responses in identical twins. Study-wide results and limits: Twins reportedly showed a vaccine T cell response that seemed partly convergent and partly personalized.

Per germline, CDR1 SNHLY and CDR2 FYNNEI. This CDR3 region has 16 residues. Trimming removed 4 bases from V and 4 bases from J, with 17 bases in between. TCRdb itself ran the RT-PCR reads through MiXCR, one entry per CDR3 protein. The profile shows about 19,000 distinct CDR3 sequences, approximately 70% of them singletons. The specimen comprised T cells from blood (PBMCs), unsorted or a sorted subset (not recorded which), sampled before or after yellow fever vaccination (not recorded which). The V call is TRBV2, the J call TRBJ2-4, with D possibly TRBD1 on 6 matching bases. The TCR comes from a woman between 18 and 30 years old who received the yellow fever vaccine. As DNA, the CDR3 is TGTGCCAGCAGTGTAGCTTCGGGACAAGTAAAAAACATTCAGTACTTC. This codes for CASSVASGQVKNIQYF.